This T cell receptor (beta chain) is drawn from a study of patients and donors after allogeneic stem cell transplantation. This clonotype was recorded only once. TCRdb redid the calling of the RT-PCR reads with MiXCR, one entry per CDR3 protein. Of approximately 98,000 distinct CDR3 sequences detected, approximately 40% appear once; the ten largest clones hold 27%. The TCR originated in a human donor who was either an allogeneic HSCT recipient or a stem cell or donor lymphocyte infusion donor (not recorded which). It is not recorded whose cells these are; they may come from a transplant donor. The sequenced material came from blood, either unsorted or a sorted T cell fraction (not recorded which).

CDR3 coding DNA: TGTGCCAGCAGTTTCGGGGTGTTCCCCTACGAGCAGTACTTC. Its protein product is CASSFGVFPYEQYF. The chain couples TRBV28 to TRBJ2-7; maybe TRBD2 (5 bases). V lost 3 bases to trimming and J lost 2 bases, with 11 bases between them. CDR3 length: 14 residues. Germline CDR1 is MDHEN and CDR2 is SYDVKM.